This T cell receptor (beta chain) comes out of a study of CD8 T cells in Susac syndrome. Study-wide background: Susac syndrome patients were untreated, on corticosteroids with some adding intravenous immunoglobulin, or on intravenous immunoglobulin only.

In contrast to the negatively isolated CD8+ and CD4+ T cells, TEMRA cells were FACS-enriched. The V end lost 6 bases, the J end lost 7 bases, and 11 bases lay between the germline ends. The CDR3 sequence is 13 residues long. Germline values: CDR1 KGHDR, CDR2 SFDVKD. Reverse transcription of about 0.5 to 1 ug RNA used random hexamers. Each CDR3 protein gets one entry after TCRdb re-called the immunoSEQ multiplex PCR reads with MiXCR. The sample yields about 150,000 distinct CDR3 sequences, around 96% seen once. This clonotype originated in a human donor with Susac syndrome. Sequencing input: CD4+ T cells from PBMCs. This rearrangement joins TRBV24-1 to TRBJ2-2, with TRBD2 as a possible D gene (6 bases). CDR3 protein: CATSRGGGGELFF. CDR3 DNA: TGTGCCACCAGTCGGGGAGGTGGCGGGGAGCTGTTTTTT.